Below are 8 T cell receptor beta chains sequenced from a single sample in a study of cytomegalovirus exposure and HLA in healthy donors. Amplification used 60 Vbeta primers and 13 Jbeta primers. The repertoire was sequenced with immunoSEQ multiplex PCR; TCRdb's copy has only in-frame clones and lacks some. The sample lists more than 150,000 clones; approximately 78% were seen once. Sequenced material: PBMCs. Every receptor here comes from a woman aged 18-29 years in good health and CMV-seronegative.

The chain links TRBV29-1 to TRBJ1-5; D gene uncertain. The V gene's germline CDR1 is SQVTM and CDR2 ANQGSEA. The CDR3 runs 13 residues. Trimming shortened V by 4 bases and J by 9 bases, and 16 bases separated the two germline ends. In nucleotides, the CDR3 is TGCAGCGTTGGCTCCCTAAGTTCGGGGCCCCAGCATTTT. It translates to CSVGSLSSGPQHF.

The V and J genes are TRBV7-9 and TRBJ2-1, with no clear D. This CDR3 contains 13 residues. V was clipped by 10 bases and J by 0 bases, with 10 bases between them. CDR1 is SEHNR, CDR2 FQNEAQ, per germline (reference sequence). DNA for the CDR3: TGTGCCACCCGACTCCCCTCCTACAATGAGCAGTTCTTC. It is translated as CATRLPSYNEQFF.

Only a few counts were recorded for this clone. The genes are TRBV12-5 and TRBJ2-2; possible D gene TRBD1, 5 bases. Germline V gene data show CDR1 as LGHNT and CDR2 as FRNRAP. The CDR3 is made up of 16 amino acids. V lost 8 bases and J lost 0, with 16 bases in between. The DNA for the CDR3 is TGTGCTAGTCGCCCCCAGGGCGGCGCGAACACCGGGGAGCTGTTTTTT. Translated: CASRPQGGANTGELFF.

The V and J genes are TRBV5-1 and TRBJ2-2; 7 positions agree with TRBD2. Trimming cost V 9 bases and J 6 bases; bases outside gene matches: 14. This CDR3 is built from 15 residues. Germline assignment: CDR1 SGHRS and CDR2 YFSETQ. The CDR3 loop reads CATHDGRGTSGELFF. The CDR3 DNA reads TGCGCCACCCACGATGGGCGGGGGACCTCCGGGGAGCTGTTTTTT.

This chain links TRBV18 with TRBJ1-6, with TRBD1 identical over 7 bases. This CDR3 has 15 amino acids. V shed 3 bases, J shed 7 bases, and the junction held 6 bases outside the gene matches. The germline gives CDR1 KGHSH, CDR2 LQKENI. The CDR3: CASSPRTGTNSPLHF. In DNA form, the CDR3 reads TGTGCCAGCTCACCGCGGACAGGCACAAATTCACCCCTCCACTTT.

The chain joins TRBV18 to TRBJ1-4; D remains unclear. The germline V gene encodes CDR1 KGHSH and CDR2 LQKENI. V gave up 1 base and J gave up 0 bases, with 9 bases separating them. The CDR3 is 16 residues long. The CDR3 DNA reads TGTGCCAGCTCACCACTATACAGCTCAACTAATGAAAAACTGTTTTTT. This codes for CASSPLYSSTNEKLFF. Filled out from reference TRBV18 and TRBJ1-4, the complete variable domain reads NAGVMQNPRHLVRRRGQEARLRCSPMKGHSHVYWYRQLPEEGLKFMVYLQKENIIDESGMPKERFSAEFPKEGPSILRIQQVVRGDSAAYFCASSPLYSSTNEKLFFGSGTQLSVL.

This chain connects TRBV6-5 to TRBJ2-7; 10 bases map to TRBD2. Germline V gives CDR1 MNHEY, CDR2 SVGAGI. The CDR3 sequence is 15 residues long. The V gene end was trimmed by 6 bases and the J gene end by 3 bases; junction bases not matched to a gene: 8. The CDR3 DNA reads as TGTGCCAGCAGCTCCGGGACTAGCGAACACTACGAGCAGTACTTC. Translating it yields CASSSGTSEHYEQYF.

This clone was seen a handful of times. The chain links TRBV7-9 to TRBJ2-5, with 7 bases that match TRBD2. The junction had 1 base not matched to a gene; V was cut back by 0 bases and J by 3 bases. The CDR3 is 14 residues long. Per the germline V gene, CDR1 is SEHNR and CDR2 is FQNEAQ (reference sequence). CDR3 amino acids: CASSLASGKETQYF. In nucleotides, the CDR3 is TGTGCCAGCAGCTTAGCCAGCGGGAAAGAGACCCAGTACTTC.